One and the same sample provided the 21 T cell receptor beta chains below, sequenced in a study of early T cells in non-severe SARS-CoV-2 infection. A single record per CDR3 protein comes from TCRdb applying MiXCR to the 5' RACE reads. The repertoire holds 55,000 to 70,000 distinct CDR3 sequences, with roughly 11% as singletons. Sequencing was performed on whole blood. The source is an adult who was a healthcare worker with PCR-confirmed SARS-CoV-2 infection or an uninfected control (not recorded which).

This clonotype has a count of ten or more. The chain joins TRBV12-3 or TRBV12-4 to TRBJ1-1, with 7 bases fitting TRBD1. The CDR3 is made up of 14 amino acids. Unmatched junction bases numbered 3, after V lost 5 bases and J lost 0 bases. CDR3 in amino acids: CASSPGTVNTEAFF. In DNA form, the CDR3 reads TGTGCCAGCAGTCCCGGGACAGTGAACACTGAAGCTTTCTTT.

This clonotype was seen a few times. The chain is built from TRBV5-1 and TRBJ1-2; D is undetermined. The V end was cut by 4 bases, the J end by 8 bases, with 21 bases between. The CDR3 loop spans 15 amino acids. Germline V gives CDR1 SGHRS, CDR2 YFSETQ. Written as DNA, the CDR3 is TGCGCCAGCAGCCCAGTAGGACTAGTTAATTGGGGCTACACCTTC. It translates to CASSPVGLVNWGYTF. Full variable domain (missing parts from reference TRBV5-1 and TRBJ1-2): KAGVTQTPRYLIKTRGQQVTLSCSPISGHRSVSWYQQTPGQGLQFLFEYFSETQRNKGNFPGRFSGRQFSNSRSEMNVSTLELGDSALYLCASSPVGLVNWGYTFGSGTRLTVV.

This clonotype was counted many times. The chain couples TRBV27 to TRBJ2-7, with TRBD1 identical over 7 bases. The CDR3 runs 15 residues. The germline CDR1 and CDR2 sequences are MNHEY and SMNVEV (reference sequence). V was clipped by 5 bases and J by 4 bases; unmatched bases: 11. CDR3: CASSPSTGYNYEQYF. For the CDR3, the DNA is TGTGCCAGCAGTCCGTCGACAGGGTATAATTACGAGCAGTACTTC.

The rearrangement uses TRBV9 and TRBJ2-3, with D possibly matching TRBD2 (5 bases). Looked up from germline, CDR1 is SGDLS and CDR2 is YYNGEE. The length of the CDR3 is 16 residues. The V end lost 4 bases, the J end lost 4 bases, and 19 bases lay between the germline ends. CDR3 in amino acids: CASSPWAGLNADTQYF. CDR3 coding DNA: TGTGCCAGCAGCCCCTGGGCGGGTCTGAACGCAGATACGCAGTATTTT.

In its sample, this clonotype was seen a few times. This chain uses TRBV12-3 or TRBV12-4 with TRBJ2-5; D perhaps matches TRBD2 (6 bases). The CDR3 spans 14 residues. Trimming left V 8 bases short and J 4 bases short, with 17 bases between. The CDR3 DNA sequence: TGTGCCAGCGCTACTTCCGGGGGAGGAGAGACCCAGTACTTC. Its translation is CASATSGGGETQYF.

In DNA form, the CDR3 reads TGTGCCAGCAGCGAAACGAGCGGAGACTCCTACAATGAGCAGTTCTTC. Translated: CASSETSGDSYNEQFF. This chain uses TRBV12-3 or TRBV12-4 with TRBJ2-1, with a tentative D call TRBD2 (5 bases). The CDR3 sequence is 16 residues long. The V and J ends lost 6 bases and 0 bases respectively, with 15 bases between them.

This clonotype was recorded many times. The genes are TRBV7-9 and TRBJ2-2, with D unclear. Germline V gives CDR1 SEHNR, CDR2 FQNEAQ (reference sequence). The CDR3 has 15 residues. V was cut by 0 bases and J by 3 bases, with 8 bases left in between. CDR3 region: CASSLAGSDTGELFF. The CDR3, as DNA: TGTGCCAGCAGCTTAGCGGGGTCCGACACCGGGGAGCTGTTTTTT. Combining the CDR3 with reference TRBV7-9 and TRBJ2-2 gives the whole variable domain DTGVSQNPRHKITKRGQNVTFRCDPISEHNRLYWYRQTLGQGPEFLTYFQNEAQLEKSRLLSDRFSAERPKGSFSTLEIQRTEQGDSAMYLCASSLAGSDTGELFFGEGSRLTVL.

This clonotype turned up a few times. The rearrangement joins TRBV5-1 to TRBJ2-6, with TRBD1 identical over 9 bases. This CDR3 spans 19 amino acids. Germline V gene lookup returns CDR1 SGHRS and CDR2 YFSETQ. With 5 bases clipped from V and 2 bases from J, the junction kept 14 bases outside the gene matches. The CDR3 reads CASSLLTGGLSTGANVLTF. CDR3 DNA sequence: TGCGCCAGCAGTCTTCTCACAGGGGGCCTGTCTACTGGGGCCAACGTCCTGACTTTC.

By its share, this clonotype is medium-sized (0.01 to 0.1%). The rearrangement uses TRBV28 and TRBJ1-1; no clear D. Trimming took 2 bases from V and 5 from J, leaving 9 bases between them. This CDR3 is 13 amino acids long. Germline lookup yields CDR1 MDHEN and CDR2 SYDVKM. The CDR3 nucleotides are TGTGCCAGCAGTTTAGGTGGAGGGACTGAAGCTTTCTTT. Translated: CASSLGGGTEAFF.

This sequence joins TRBV7-9 and TRBJ2-1; 11 positions match TRBD2. Per the germline V gene, CDR1 is SEHNR and CDR2 is FQNEAQ (reference sequence). Unmatched junction bases numbered 10, after V lost 2 bases and J lost 4 bases. The CDR3 covers 18 residues. CDR3 nucleotides: TGTGCCAGCAGCTTACGACTAGCGGGACCGAGCGCATACAATGAGCAGTTCTTC. It codes for CASSLRLAGPSAYNEQFF.

This clonotype has a handful of counts. The chain couples TRBV4-2 to TRBJ2-1; D possibly matches TRBD1 or TRBD2 (5 bases each). CDR1 is LGHNA, CDR2 YNFKEQ, per germline. The CDR3 is made up of 12 amino acids. V shed 0 bases and J shed 9 bases, with 6 bases lying between them. The CDR3 protein is CASSQEGTEQFF. CDR3 in DNA: TGTGCCAGCAGCCAAGAGGGGACTGAGCAGTTCTTC.

The table lists this clonotype with many counts. Sequence at one end of the junction differs from germline and may be a read error. The genes are TRBV4-1 and TRBJ1-1, with a possible D match to TRBD1 (6 bases). The CDR3 is made up of 14 amino acids. Germline V gene sequence: CDR1 MGHRA, CDR2 YSYEKL. The CDR3 here is CATKGEDLNAEAFF. CDR3 DNA sequence: TGCGCCACAAAGGGGGAGGATTTGAACGCTGAAGCTTTCTTT.

This clonotype occurred many times. This chain links TRBV18 with TRBJ2-1; 7 nucleotides align to TRBD1. Germline V lookup: CDR1 KGHSH, CDR2 LQKENI. V shed 3 bases, J shed 12 bases, and the junction held 8 bases outside the gene matches. The CDR3 runs 13 residues. This CDR3 reads CASSPDRVGLQFF. For the CDR3, the DNA is TGTGCCAGCTCACCCGACAGGGTTGGGTTGCAGTTCTTC.

The chain joins TRBV13 to TRBJ2-7; TRBD2 matches at 8 bases. The CDR3 contains 15 residues. Germline CDR1 reads PRHDT; CDR2 reads FYEKMQ (reference sequence). V was clipped by 3 bases and J by 6 bases; unmatched bases: 10. The CDR3 DNA follows: TGTGCCAGCAGCTTTTCCGCGGGAGGTTGGTCCGAGCAGTACTTC. Amino acid sequence: CASSFSAGGWSEQYF.

The table lists this clonotype with many counts. The rearrangement links TRBV29-1 to TRBJ2-5; 8 bases are a match to TRBD1. The germline V gene encodes CDR1 SQVTM and CDR2 ANQGSEA. CDR3 size: 12 residues. After removal of 3 bases from V and 4 bases from J, the junction contained 1 base not matched to a gene. The CDR3 protein is CSVDRGRETQYF. The DNA for the CDR3 is TGCAGCGTTGACAGGGGGCGAGAGACCCAGTACTTC.

The table lists this clonotype with many counts. The V gene is TRBV3-1, the J gene TRBJ2-7; D ambiguous. V shed 4 bases and J shed 1 base, with 20 bases lying between them. The CDR3 spans 17 residues. Germline V gene sequence: CDR1 LGHDT, CDR2 YNNKEL (reference sequence). The DNA for the CDR3 is TGTGCCAGCAGCCTTCAAGGTCGTGGTTCTAAGTCCTACGAGCAGTACTTC. It translates to CASSLQGRGSKSYEQYF.

This clonotype was observed at least ten times. The chain recombines TRBV2 with TRBJ2-5, with 9 bases identical to TRBD2. The trim removed 3 bases at V and 5 bases at J, leaving 4 bases unmatched. Germline V gene sequence: CDR1 SNHLY, CDR2 FYNNEI. This CDR3 spans 14 amino acids. CDR3 region: CASSDSGGRETQYF. DNA for the CDR3: TGTGCCAGCAGTGATAGCGGGGGCAGGGAGACCCAGTACTTC. Looking up the rest from reference TRBV2 and TRBJ2-5 gives the full variable domain: EPEVTQTPSHQVTQMGQEVILRCVPISNHLYFYWYRQILGQKVEFLVSFYNNEISEKSEIFDDQFSVERPDGSNFTLKIRSTKLEDSAMYFCASSDSGGRETQYFGPGTRLLVL.

The chain carries TRBV7-2 and TRBJ2-7; D remains unclear. CDR1 is SGHTA and CDR2 is FQGNSA in the germline V gene. Trimming stripped 3 bases from V and 4 bases from J, with 13 bases between. The CDR3 totals 14 residues. The CDR3 region is CASSLDGPYYEQYF. The CDR3 coding sequence is TGTGCCAGCAGCTTGGACGGGCCCTATTACGAGCAGTACTTC.

This clonotype was observed a single time. The CDR3, as DNA: TGTGCCAGCAGCTTGGGGGATTCCTATAATTCACCCCTCCACTTT. Translating gives CASSLGDSYNSPLHF. The chain joins TRBV11-2 to TRBJ1-6; the D gene is possibly TRBD1 (5 bases). The length of the CDR3 is 15 residues. Trimming pared 3 bases from V and 1 base from J, leaving 7 bases between. Germline V gene lookup returns CDR1 SGHAT and CDR2 FQNNGV.

Only a few counts were recorded for this clonotype. V is TRBV11-2 and J is TRBJ1-6, with unresolved D. Trimming pared 1 base from V and 10 bases from J, leaving 11 bases between. Germline CDR1 reads SGHAT; CDR2 reads FQNNGV. The CDR3 length is 14 residues. The DNA for the CDR3 is TGTGCCAGCAGCTTAGCGGTAGTGAGATCACCCCTCCACTTT. It specifies CASSLAVVRSPLHF.

This chain uses TRBV12-3 or TRBV12-4 with TRBJ2-1, with 9 positions matching TRBD1. Trimming removed 6 bases from V and 2 bases from J; junction bases left unmatched: 5. This CDR3 region has 15 residues. The CDR3 loop reads CASRPWDRAYNEQFF. CDR3 coding DNA: TGTGCCAGCAGGCCTTGGGACAGGGCCTACAATGAGCAGTTCTTC.